These T cell receptor beta chains were read from a single sample in a study of Graves' ophthalmopathy and Graves' hyperthyroidism. TCRdb analysed the multiplex PCR reads with MiXCR anew, one entry per CDR3 protein. This sample yields approximately 410,000 distinct CDR3 sequences, of which 15% are seen a single time; about 7.3% belongs to the top ten. Material: peripheral blood. The receptor set was obtained from a woman aged 18-29 years with stable Graves' hyperthyroidism. Each CDR3 is given with its conserved first and last residue. The D gene is left open where the match is weak. Clone size, where shown, is once, few, many, or a class for clones that have expanded.

TRBV20-1	TRBJ1-2	TRBD1	many	CSARGQGAEAYGYTF	TGCAGTGCTAGGGGACAGGGGGCTGAAGCCTATGGCTACACCTTC
TRBV7-2	TRBJ1-5	.	.	CASSSDIGDQPQHF	TGTGCCAGCAGCTCTGATATTGGAGACCAGCCCCAGCATTTT
TRBV2	TRBJ1-2	TRBD1	many	CASRDRGNYGYTF	TGTGCCAGCAGGGACAGGGGGAACTATGGCTACACCTTC
TRBV6-1	TRBJ1-1	.	many	CASQNTGMSTEAFF	TGTGCCAGCCAAAATACAGGGATGAGCACTGAAGCTTTCTTT
TRBV6-2/TRBV6-3	TRBJ2-5	.	many	CASTQGTAHQYF	TGTGCCAGCACCCAAGGCACGGCCCATCAGTACTTC
TRBV6-6	TRBJ1-2	TRBD1	many	CAIEQGVSSGYTF	TGTGCCATCGAGCAGGGGGTGTCGTCTGGCTACACCTTC
TRBV7-9	TRBJ1-2	.	many	CASSLMGSGYTF	TGTGCCAGCAGCTTAATGGGATCTGGCTACACCTTC
TRBV12-3/TRBV12-4	TRBJ1-1	.	few	CASSQDVIQPGEAFF	TGTGCCAGCAGTCAAGATGTCATTCAACCGGGGGAAGCTTTCTTT
TRBV6-5	TRBJ2-6	.	.	CASSYSVSGANVLTF	TGTGCCAGCAGTTACTCGGTTTCTGGGGCCAACGTCCTGACTTTC
TRBV6-2/TRBV6-3	TRBJ2-2	.	many	CASSYSVWQGRGTGELFF	TGTGCCAGCAGTTACTCTGTATGGCAGGGTCGTGGAACCGGGGAGCTGTTTTTT
TRBV28	TRBJ1-5	.	.	CASSFTGASNQPQNF	TGTGCCAGCAGTTTTACGGGGGCATCCAATCAGCCCCAGAATTTT
TRBV20-1	TRBJ1-1	.	.	CSARETSGFTEAFF	TGCAGTGCTAGGGAGACATCAGGGTTCACTGAAGCTTTCTTT
TRBV6-2/TRBV6-3	TRBJ1-5	.	many	CASSKNRDQPQHF	TGTGCCAGCAGTAAAAACAGGGACCAGCCCCAGCATTTT
TRBV11-1	TRBJ1-1	.	many	CASSHPGPTVGNNTEAFF	TGTGCCAGCAGCCACCCTGGGCCTACCGTGGGGAACAACACTGAAGCTTTCTTT
TRBV5-1	TRBJ1-1	.	few	CASSLDGSGLGTEAFF	TGCGCCAGCAGCTTGGACGGATCGGGGTTGGGCACTGAAGCTTTCTTT
TRBV6-5	TRBJ2-5	TRBD2	many	CASISRGVGTQYF	TGTGCCAGCATTTCCCGGGGGGTTGGGACCCAGTACTTC
TRBV29-1	TRBJ2-5	TRBD2	.	CSVEGTSGSRKTQYF	TGCAGCGTTGAAGGGACTAGCGGTTCCAGGAAGACCCAGTACTTC
TRBV7-2	TRBJ1-5	.	many	CATSLRRSNQPQHF	TGTGCCACCAGTCTGCGCAGGAGCAATCAGCCCCAGCATTTT
TRBV7-6	TRBJ2-5	TRBD2	few	CASSPTSGGPRTQYF	TGTGCCAGCAGCCCTACTAGCGGGGGCCCCAGGACCCAGTACTTC
TRBV7-9	TRBJ2-5	TRBD1	many	CASSLADRGVQETQYF	TGTGCCAGCAGCTTAGCGGACAGGGGGGTCCAAGAGACCCAGTACTTC
TRBV6-1	TRBJ2-7	.	many	CASSGPGGYEQYF	TGTGCCAGCAGCGGGCCCGGGGGTTACGAGCAGTACTTC
TRBV7-2	TRBJ1-5	.	many	CASSVGGQIGQPQHF	TGTGCCAGCAGCGTAGGGGGACAAATTGGTCAGCCCCAGCATTTT
TRBV3-1	TRBJ2-4	.	.	CASSQEHGQNINIQYF	TGTGCCAGCAGCCAAGAACACGGACAGAACATAAACATTCAGTACTTC
TRBV9	TRBJ1-1	TRBD1	many	CASSVDRGPMNTEAFF	TGTGCCAGCAGCGTAGACAGGGGGCCGATGAACACTGAAGCTTTCTTT
TRBV13	TRBJ1-6	.	many	CASSFHRTLSPLHF	TGTGCCAGCAGCTTCCATCGGACTCTATCACCCCTCCACTTT
TRBV6-1	TRBJ2-5	.	.	CASITTGPSETQYF	TGTGCCAGCATCACGACAGGACCCTCGGAGACCCAGTACTTC
TRBV12-3/TRBV12-4	TRBJ1-1	.	many	CASSLTRGLNTEAFF	TGTGCCAGCAGTTTAACCAGGGGCCTGAACACTGAAGCTTTCTTT
TRBV6-1	TRBJ1-3	.	many	CASSLRQISSGNTIYF	TGTGCCAGCAGTCTAAGACAGATCTCCTCTGGAAACACCATATATTTT
TRBV12-3/TRBV12-4	TRBJ1-2	.	many	CASGHGQPYGYTF	TGTGCCAGCGGCCACGGACAGCCCTATGGCTACACCTTC
TRBV5-1	TRBJ2-7	TRBD1	.	CASSQTTTGGFNYEQYF	TGCGCCAGCAGCCAGACAACTACAGGGGGCTTCAACTACGAGCAGTACTTC
TRBV24-1	TRBJ2-5	TRBD2	few	CATSDPGLDIQETQYF	TGTGCCACCAGTGACCCCGGACTAGATATCCAAGAGACCCAGTACTTC
TRBV7-9	TRBJ1-2	.	few	CASTIKTNGYTF	TGTGCCAGCACCATTAAAACAAATGGCTACACCTTC
TRBV6-1	TRBJ1-2	.	many	CASSAEGVRF	TGTGCCAGCAGCGCTGAGGGAGTCCGCTTC
TRBV19	TRBJ2-7	.	many	CASSVLLGYEQYF	TGTGCCAGTAGTGTCTTGCTGGGGTACGAGCAGTACTTC
TRBV6-4	TRBJ1-2	.	many	CASRDPNTNYGYTF	TGTGCCAGCAGGGACCCGAATACTAACTATGGCTACACCTTC
TRBV6-1	TRBJ2-5	.	.	CASSEGHSGPQETQYF	TGTGCCAGCAGTGAAGGGCACTCAGGGCCCCAAGAGACCCAGTACTTC
TRBV24-1	TRBJ2-7	.	many	CATSDSGVAYEQYF	TGTGCCACCAGTGATTCGGGGGTAGCCTACGAGCAGTACTTC
TRBV28	TRBJ1-2	.	.	CASSQELMVGYTF	TGCGCCAGCAGCCAAGAATTAATGGTTGGCTACACCTTC
TRBV6-1	TRBJ1-1	.	many	CASSPRAGLTEAFF	TGTGCCAGCAGTCCCAGGGCGGGCCTGACTGAAGCTTTCTTT
TRBV20-1	TRBJ2-5	TRBD2	many	CSARDPSGGLQETQYF	TGCAGTGCTAGAGATCCGAGCGGGGGGTTACAAGAGACCCAGTACTTC
TRBV13	TRBJ1-2	.	.	CASRRTVDGYTF	TGTGCCAGCAGGAGGACAGTAGATGGCTACACCTTC
TRBV6-1	TRBJ2-7	TRBD1	.	CASSITGGWGYEQYF	TGTGCCAGCAGTATAACAGGGGGCTGGGGCTACGAGCAGTACTTC
TRBV2	TRBJ2-2	.	many	CASNLLNTGELFF	TGTGCCAGCAATCTCCTTAACACCGGGGAGCTGTTTTTT
TRBV28	TRBJ1-6	.	.	CASTPPRGSLHF	TGTGCCTCGACACCGCCTAGAGGTTCCCTCCACTTT
TRBV20-1	TRBJ2-5	TRBD2	few	CSVVGGGTAETQYF	TGCAGTGTGGTGGGCGGGGGGACGGCAGAGACCCAGTACTTC
TRBV4-1	TRBJ2-5	.	few	CASSQGGYQETQYF	TGCGCCAGCAGCCAAGGTGGCTACCAAGAGACCCAGTACTTC
TRBV19	TRBJ1-1	.	.	CASTLEQLNTEAFF	TGTGCCAGTACCCTGGAACAGTTGAACACTGAAGCTTTCTTT
TRBV6-1	TRBJ2-4	TRBD2	many	CASSDGRLLAKNIQYF	TGTGCCAGCTCCGACGGGAGGCTACTAGCCAAAAACATTCAGTACTTC
TRBV12-3/TRBV12-4	TRBJ1-1	.	many	CASSRDLGTEAFF	TGTGCCAGCAGCCGGGACCTAGGCACTGAAGCTTTCTTT
TRBV10-3	TRBJ2-5	TRBD1	many	CAISGTGEETQYF	TGTGCCATCAGCGGGACAGGGGAAGAGACCCAGTACTTC
TRBV5-1	TRBJ2-2	.	many	CASSFTGPNTGELFF	TGCGCCAGCAGCTTTACAGGTCCGAACACCGGGGAGCTGTTTTTT
TRBV6-1	TRBJ1-2	.	many	CASSAGTFYTF	TGTGCCAGCAGTGCCGGGACATTTTACACCTTC
TRBV19	TRBJ1-5	TRBD1	many	CASSMGQGAQPQHF	TGTGCCAGTAGTATGGGACAGGGTGCCCAGCCCCAGCATTTT
TRBV20-1	TRBJ1-1	.	many	CSARDSGSPYTEAFF	TGCAGTGCTAGAGATAGTGGGTCTCCGTACACTGAAGCTTTCTTT
TRBV12-3/TRBV12-4	TRBJ1-1	.	many	CASSWAKRGTEAFF	TGTGCCAGCAGTTGGGCCAAAAGGGGCACTGAAGCTTTCTTT